This note documents a single T cell receptor (beta chain) sequence. This clone was observed a few times. The specificity of this receptor is unknown. Nothing much larger sits one base from this clone, and base qualities are not available. From each donor, a single peripheral blood sample of about 116 mL on average was drawn into heparinised tubes. A BD FACSAria II and a panel including CD45RO, CCR7, CD25, CD127, CD95 and CD27 were used to sort naive, central memory, regulatory and stem cell-like memory CD4+ T cells. A purity above 98% was achieved for all sorted populations. PBMCs were isolated right away by Lymphoprep density gradient centrifugation and were stained directly, without culture. So that batch effects would be minimized, each experiment stained and sorted samples in pairs, pairing one healthy donor with one patient. The entire isolated RNA was reverse transcribed using the High Capacity cDNA Reverse Transcription Kit, and thus expressed TCRB transcripts were sequenced. Deep immunoSEQ sequencing was performed on naive, central memory and regulatory T cell samples, with an average of around 3.4 million total reads per sample. Sorted cells were lysed in RLT buffer and RNA was extracted with DNase-treated RNeasy Micro or Mini kits, depending on cell number. To prevent cross-contamination, every cell subset was processed on its own, while patient and healthy donor samples were processed together. Using the immunoSEQ multiplex PCR, TCRB sequences were amplified from cDNA into 87-bp fragments spanning the CDR3 region. The amplicons were sequenced using the Illumina HiSeq platform. Processing in the source paper ran as follows. PCR bias was computationally corrected using synthetic template baselines, reads within Hamming distance 2 were collapsed, and singletons that could not be merged were discarded. By aligning reads against IMGT, V, D and J genes, CDR3 length, and insertions or deletions at six rearrangement sites were assigned. Within each subset, clonotype counts were normalized to sorted cell number, after which true diversity and Gini coefficients were computed with the tcR R package. Repertoire sharing was quantified using the overlap coefficient calculated on TCRB nucleotide sequences. Out-of-frame TCRB sequences from naive cells were analyzed to stand in for the pre-selection repertoire. Here the immuneACCESS table is served through TCRdb, limited to in-frame sequences with V and J called. Missing clones are a known gap in these copies; in checked studies unresolved V genes cover under half, and the rest lacks a known reason. The V and J calls and the clone size are those of that table, but D and trimming were determined from the DNA. Present in this sample are 200,000 to 300,000 clones, under 13% of which were seen just once. About 0.018% of the sample is taken by the ten largest.

These data belong to a study of beta chain features in type 1 diabetes (dated by TCRdb to the late 2010s). Study-level background: Mean age, gender distribution, total cell number and subset yield were not different between patients and healthy donors. In the study, TCRB repertoires of sorted circulating CD4+ T cell subsets from recently diagnosed type 1 diabetes patients were compared with those of matched healthy donors. Regulatory and stem cell-like memory subsets were obtained from only 8 patients and roughly 8 healthy donors, while naive and central memory subsets were obtained from all 30 or so donors. A total of some 100,000,000 sorted cells were examined across all samples, and a strong correlation was observed between cell number per subset and RNA yield. What the research found in general, with its limitations: Shorter templates might be favored by PCR, yet because patient and control samples were amplified and corrected together, any such skew would affect both groups equally. Patients with type 1 diabetes made fewer insertions and deleted more nucleotides at VDJ recombination sites, implying thymic rearrangement abnormalities. Because cDNA was sequenced instead of genomic DNA, activated cells with high expression could be over-represented, although the groups did not differ in activation or CD3 levels. In all four CD4+ subsets, TCRB CDR3 length was moderately but significantly shorter in type 1 diabetes patients. The naive, central memory and regulatory TCRB repertoires appeared to resemble one another more closely among patients than among healthy donors. HLA sub-analyses involved small numbers of individuals, so any influence of HLA type on TCRB rearrangement remained unresolved.

The V and J ends are trimmed by 6 bases and 2 bases, leaving 13 bases between them. The CDR3 numbers 14 residues from cysteine through phenylalanine. CDR3 DNA only is kept here, 42 bases in frame from base 1. CDR1 and CDR2 were assigned from the germline V gene as SNHLY and FYNNEI. This sequence uses TRBV2 and TRBJ1-2; the D gene is possibly TRBD1, with 5 bases matching. The clonotype originates from a man aged 30 to 45 with type 1 diabetes. The specimen was naive CD4+ T cells from blood. The cell subset or site label, as the study defines it: true naive CD4+ T cells. The CDR3 protein sequence reads: CASSALRTNYGYTF. The nucleotide sequence is TGTGCCAGCAGCGCCCTGAGGACAAACTATGGCTACACCTTC.